Described below is a single TCR beta chain sequence and its context. The antigen is not known. The entry originates in a study of CD8+ T cells in alopecia areata. Across the study: The study gave treated patients oral tofacitinib at 5 to 10 mg twice daily.

cDNA serving as the sequencing template came from extracted, reverse transcribed RNA. Here immunoSEQ multiplex PCR was the method, and the copy in TCRdb shows in-frame clones only, minus some. This table holds 200,000 or so clones, approximately 45% found once. Looked up from germline, CDR1 is KGHSH and CDR2 is LQKENI. CDR3 length: 15 amino acids. Trimming left V 2 bases short and J 2 bases short, with 13 bases between. The treatment: oral pan-JAK inhibitor, 5-10 mg twice daily. Findings and caveats of the study: Alopecia totalis/universalis scalp especially showed more expanded CD8+ clones than normal scalp. In patients, TCRs were shared less clearly than in mice, and HLA may possibly be involved.

V and J are TRBV18 and TRBJ2-7; D possibly corresponds to TRBD1 (5 bases). Here the sequenced sample was CD4+ T cells sorted from blood, taken between weeks 36 and 40, from a patient treated with tofacitinib. The source is a human donor with alopecia areata. CDR3 loop: CASSPTVLGAYEQYF. Here the CDR3 DNA reads TGTGCCAGCTCACCAACAGTGCTAGGGGCCTACGAGCAGTACTTC. Complete variable domain (other parts from reference TRBV18 and TRBJ2-7): NAGVMQNPRHLVRRRGQEARLRCSPMKGHSHVYWYRQLPEEGLKFMVYLQKENIIDESGMPKERFSAEFPKEGPSILRIQQVVRGDSAAYFCASSPTVLGAYEQYFGPGTRLTVT.